The present T cell receptor (beta chain) was sequenced within a study of PD-L1 blockade in urothelial cancer. Study details: Blood was tested 3 weeks (second dose) and 6 weeks into treatment.

Time point noted: pretreatment peripheral blood. Locally advanced or metastatic urothelial carcinoma was present in patients. The CDR3 length is 15 residues. Germline V gene sequence: CDR1 MDHEN, CDR2 SYDVKM. After removal of 5 bases from V and 5 bases from J, the junction contained 6 bases not matched to a gene. Turning to this clone: This same CDR3 is encoded by further DNA sequences in the sample.

Repertoires were generated with immunoSEQ multiplex PCR, while TCRdb's copy carries only in-frame clones and drops some. Of over 45,000 clones listed, about 86% are singletons. The material was PBMCs, obtained around atezolizumab (anti-PD-L1) treatment. This receptor was obtained from a man between 60 and 70 years old with urothelial cancer. The V gene is TRBV28, the J gene TRBJ1-4; TRBD1 agrees at 9 bases. CDR3 residues: CASSPPGQGNEKLFF. CDR3 sequence (DNA): TGTGCCAGCAGTCCTCCGGGACAGGGAAATGAAAAACTGTTTTTT.